This T cell receptor (beta chain) derives from a study of technical replicates of blood from a handful of donors. Some clones are missing from TCRdb's copy, which holds only in-frame ones; the method was immunoSEQ multiplex PCR. The repertoire has under 100,000 clones, over 90% of them found once; the top ten carry 0.25%. The germline gives CDR1 SGHNT, CDR2 YYREEE (reference sequence). The V end was cut by 0 bases, the J end by 6 bases, with 13 bases between. The CDR3 contains 15 residues. This sequence joins TRBV5-4 and TRBJ2-1, with D possibly being TRBD2 (6 bases). Material: T cells isolated from PBMCs. The clonotype comes from a human donor in good health. The CDR3 here is CASSLEETRANEQFF. The CDR3 DNA reads TGTGCCAGCAGCTTGGAGGAGACTAGGGCCAATGAGCAGTTCTTC.